The next 25 T cell receptor beta chains were all read from a single sample in a study of cytomegalovirus exposure and HLA in healthy donors. In the PCR, 60 Vbeta and 13 Jbeta primers were used. The assay was immunoSEQ multiplex PCR, and TCRdb's table has in-frame clones only and misses some. The table records 90,000 to 120,000 clones, 70% to 80% of them present only once. Sequences were obtained from PBMCs. Receptors originate from a woman in her thirties or forties in good health and CMV-seronegative.

This chain links TRBV10-2 with TRBJ1-2, with D possibly matching TRBD1 (6 bases). This CDR3 spans 14 amino acids. V lost 8 bases to trimming and J lost 4 bases, with 17 bases between them. The germline gives CDR1 WSHSY, CDR2 SAAADI. DNA for the CDR3: TGCGCCAGCCGTAGTCGGGGGGGGGCCTATGGCTACACCTTC. The encoded protein is CASRSRGGAYGYTF.

The V and J genes are TRBV18 and TRBJ1-1; D is uncertain. Between the trimmed V and J ends, which lost 2 bases and 4 bases, there was a span of 8 bases. The germline V gene encodes CDR1 KGHSH and CDR2 LQKENI. The CDR3 extends over 13 amino acids. The CDR3 reads CASSPLLGTEAFF. The CDR3, as DNA: TGTGCCAGCTCACCATTGCTAGGCACTGAAGCTTTCTTT. Full variable domain (remainder filled in from reference TRBV18 and TRBJ1-1): NAGVMQNPRHLVRRRGQEARLRCSPMKGHSHVYWYRQLPEEGLKFMVYLQKENIIDESGMPKERFSAEFPKEGPSILRIQQVVRGDSAAYFCASSPLLGTEAFFGQGTRLTVV.

The chain employs TRBV30 and TRBJ2-2; a weak D match, TRBD2 (6 bases). V lost 4 bases to trimming and J lost 2 bases, with 11 bases between them. The CDR3 contains 14 residues. Germline CDR1 GTSNPN, CDR2 SVGIG (reference sequence). The CDR3 loop is CAWTSGDNTGELFF. The CDR3 DNA sequence: TGTGCCTGGACGTCGGGGGACAACACCGGGGAGCTGTTTTTT.

The rearrangement links TRBV7-2 to TRBJ1-5, with 7 positions matching TRBD1. Germline V gene sequence: CDR1 SGHTA, CDR2 FQGNSA. The CDR3 totals 15 residues. J gave up 9 bases and V 2 bases, and 10 bases lay outside the gene matches. The CDR3 DNA sequence: TGTGCCAGCAGCTTAAGAGGGACAGCCCTTGTGCCCCAGCATTTT. Its translation is CASSLRGTALVPQHF. Full variable domain (outside the CDR3, taken from reference TRBV7-2 and TRBJ1-5): GAGVSQSPSNKVTEKGKDVELRCDPISGHTALYWYRQSLGQGLEFLIYFQGNSAPDKSGLPSDRFSAERTGGSVSTLTIQRTQQEDSAVYLCASSLRGTALVPQHFGDGTRLSIL.

The J gene is TRBJ2-3, the V gene TRBV2, with TRBD2 identical over 8 bases. The CDR3 is 15 residues long. CDR1 is SNHLY and CDR2 is FYNNEI in the germline V gene. Unmatched junction bases numbered 4, after V lost 3 bases and J lost 2 bases. CDR3 DNA sequence: TGTGCCAGCAGTGACCCTAGCGGGCTCACAGATACGCAGTATTTT. Its translation is CASSDPSGLTDTQYF.

This chain joins TRBV30 and TRBJ2-1; no reliable D call. This CDR3 spans 11 amino acids. Trimming stripped 0 bases from V and 7 bases from J, with 4 bases between. Germline assignment: CDR1 GTSNPN and CDR2 SVGIG (reference sequence). The CDR3 is CAWSVLNEQFF. The CDR3, as DNA: TGTGCCTGGAGTGTACTAAATGAGCAGTTCTTC.

The chain joins TRBV4-3 to TRBJ1-3; the match to TRBD1 covers 8 bases. In germline, CDR1 is LGHNA, CDR2 YSLEER. Trimming at V came to 4 bases and at J to 7 bases, leaving 6 bases not matched to a gene. This CDR3 region has 14 residues. Here the CDR3 DNA reads TGCGCCAGCAGCCGTCAGGGGGCAGGCAACACCATATATTTT. This sequence encodes CASSRQGAGNTIYF.

This clone was seen only once. The rearrangement links TRBV4-1 to TRBJ1-4; the match to TRBD1 covers 7 bases. After removal of 0 bases from V and 7 bases from J, the junction contained 5 bases not matched to a gene. The CDR3 extends over 15 amino acids. Germline V lookup: CDR1 MGHRA, CDR2 YSYEKL. Here the CDR3 reads CASSQDKGASEKLFF. As DNA, the CDR3 is TGCGCCAGCAGCCAAGACAAGGGGGCGAGTGAAAAACTGTTTTTT.

This rearrangement joins TRBV7-9 to TRBJ1-1; no definite D call. Germline CDR1 SEHNR, CDR2 FQNEAQ (reference sequence). The ends were cut back, 0 bases at V and 2 bases at J, with 13 bases in the middle. CDR3 size: 16 residues. The chain's CDR3 is CASSLALGEGNTEAFF. The DNA for the CDR3 is TGTGCCAGCAGCTTAGCGCTCGGGGAGGGAAACACTGAAGCTTTCTTT.

The genes are TRBV28 and TRBJ1-2; the D gene is possibly TRBD1 (5 bases). The CDR3 has 15 amino acids. Deletions cut 2 bases from V and 1 base from J, with 11 bases between. Per the germline V gene, CDR1 is MDHEN and CDR2 is SYDVKM. CDR3 loop: CASSLGADLNYGYTF. In DNA form, the CDR3 reads TGTGCCAGCAGTTTAGGGGCAGACCTTAACTATGGCTACACCTTC.

The V call is TRBV6-6, the J call TRBJ2-1; D ambiguous. CDR1 and CDR2 from the germline V gene are MNHNY and SVGAGI (reference sequence). This CDR3 contains 15 residues. Trimming stripped 4 bases from V and 0 bases from J, with 10 bases between. The CDR3 sequence is CASSSAASSYNEQFF. Written as DNA, the CDR3 is TGTGCCAGCAGTTCTGCGGCAAGCTCCTACAATGAGCAGTTCTTC.

The chain combines TRBV28 with TRBJ1-6; D unclear. V lost 2 bases and J lost 6, with 14 bases in between. In germline, CDR1 is MDHEN, CDR2 SYDVKM. The CDR3 has 16 residues. For the CDR3, the DNA is TGTGCCAGCAGTTTAACCCGGTACAGCCCTAATTCACCCCTCCACTTT. It encodes CASSLTRYSPNSPLHF.

The gene calls are TRBV28 and TRBJ2-3; possible D gene TRBD2, 5 bases. V was shortened by 5 bases and J by 1 base, with 10 bases between the two germline ends. Looked up from germline, CDR1 is MDHEN and CDR2 is SYDVKM. The CDR3 contains 14 residues. CDR3 protein: CASSARGGTDTQYF. The DNA for the CDR3 is TGTGCCAGCAGTGCCCGGGGAGGCACAGATACGCAGTATTTT.

The chain joins TRBV4-3 to TRBJ2-7, with 9 bases fitting TRBD1. The V gene's germline CDR1 is LGHNA and CDR2 YSLEER. V lost 4 bases, J lost 5 bases, and 6 bases stayed unmatched. The CDR3 covers 14 residues. CDR3 sequence reads: CASSLRDRDNEQYF. For the CDR3, the DNA is TGCGCCAGCAGCCTCCGGGACAGGGACAACGAGCAGTACTTC.

This chain links TRBV10-2 with TRBJ2-7, with 11 bases identical to TRBD2. Trimming cost V 6 bases and J 2 bases; bases outside gene matches: 3. This CDR3 is built from 14 residues. Germline assignment: CDR1 WSHSY and CDR2 SAAADI. As DNA, the CDR3 is TGCGCCAGCAGACTAGCGGGAGAAACCTACGAGCAGTACTTC. Its protein is CASRLAGETYEQYF.

The chain is built from TRBV4-3 and TRBJ2-2; 7 bases agree with TRBD2. The germline V gene has CDR1 LGHNA and CDR2 YSLEER. With V trimmed by 1 base and J by 8 bases, 16 bases remained unmatched. This CDR3 is 18 amino acids long. The CDR3 is CASSQAALAGEYMGELFF. DNA for the CDR3: TGCGCCAGCAGCCAAGCTGCTCTCGCGGGGGAGTATATGGGGGAGCTGTTTTTT.

V usage is TRBV19 and J usage is TRBJ2-6; D might be TRBD1 (6 bases). Trimming took 8 bases from V and 2 from J, leaving 13 bases between them. Per germline, CDR1 LNHDA and CDR2 SQIVND (reference sequence). The CDR3 has 15 amino acids. The CDR3 DNA is TGTGCCAGTTATGACAGGTACGCTGGGGCCAACGTCCTGACTTTC. Protein: CASYDRYAGANVLTF.

The V and J genes are TRBV28 and TRBJ2-1; possibly TRBD1 for D (6 bases). The V gene's germline CDR1 is MDHEN and CDR2 SYDVKM. The CDR3 consists of 14 residues. Trimming left V 10 bases short and J 0 bases short, with 13 bases between. For the CDR3, the DNA is TGTGCCACCCGACAGGCGAGCTCCTACAATGAGCAGTTCTTC. Encoded protein: CATRQASSYNEQFF.

The rearrangement links TRBV5-5 to TRBJ1-1; 10 bases fit TRBD1. Unmatched junction bases numbered 11, after V lost 1 base and J lost 5 bases. The CDR3 sequence is 17 residues long. Germline V gene lookup returns CDR1 SGHKS and CDR2 YYEKEE (reference sequence). In nucleotides, the CDR3 is TGTGCCAGCAGCTTGAGGGACAGGGGTCCCTCAACGACTGAAGCTTTCTTT. Its translation: CASSLRDRGPSTTEAFF.

This chain connects TRBV5-1 to TRBJ1-4; TRBD1 agrees at 8 bases. V trimming: 3 bases; J trimming: 4 bases; junction bases outside the gene matches: 17. Per germline, CDR1 SGHRS and CDR2 YFSETQ. There are 19 residues in the CDR3. The CDR3 DNA reads as TGCGCCAGCAGCTCGGGGTATCCGGGACAGGATACCATTAATGAAAAACTGTTTTTT. This translates into CASSSGYPGQDTINEKLFF.

The rearrangement joins TRBV18 to TRBJ1-1; no definite D call. Germline CDR1 is KGHSH and CDR2 is LQKENI. V lost 3 bases, J lost 4 bases, and 18 bases lay in between. The CDR3 loop spans 16 amino acids. In DNA, the CDR3 is TGTGCCAGCTCACCCCCCCGGGAAGGGCCGATCACTGAAGCTTTCTTT. The encoded protein is CASSPPREGPITEAFF.

The table lists this clone with a few counts. The chain is built from TRBV4-3 and TRBJ2-3, with 7 bases that match TRBD2. The CDR3 has 14 amino acids. CDR1 LGHNA and CDR2 YSLEER come from the germline V gene. V gave up 2 bases and J gave up 5 bases; unmatched junction bases: 4. In DNA, the CDR3 is TGCGCCAGCAGCCAATCTCGGGGGGAAGATACGCAGTATTTT. It encodes CASSQSRGEDTQYF.

The V gene is TRBV5-1, the J gene TRBJ2-3, with 8 bases identical to TRBD2. The CDR3 contains 15 residues. The germline V gene has CDR1 SGHRS and CDR2 YFSETQ. V was pared by 10 bases and J by 6 bases, with 16 bases of the junction left unmatched. CDR3 nucleotide sequence: TGCGCCTGCGGTAGTAGCGGGGAAGTAATGGATACGCAGTATTTT. This translates into CACGSSGEVMDTQYF. The full variable domain, with the rest looked up from reference TRBV5-1 and TRBJ2-3, is KAGVTQTPRYLIKTRGQQVTLSCSPISGHRSVSWYQQTPGQGLQFLFEYFSETQRNKGNFPGRFSGRQFSNSRSEMNVSTLELGDSALYLCACGSSGEVMDTQYFGPGTRLTVL.

This clone has a single count. This sequence joins TRBV12-1 and TRBJ2-7; TRBD2, the D gene given by the table, was not confirmed from the DNA. TRBV12-1 is an annotated pseudogene. This CDR3 is 15 amino acids long. CDR3 region: CASSFGRILSYEQYF. The CDR3, as DNA: TGTGCCAGCAGCTTTGGGAGGATACTATCCTACGAGCAGTACTTC.

J is TRBJ2-5 and V is TRBV14; D uncertain. The J call may not be correct, given that the DNA end is closer to TRBJ2-7. Germline CDR1 is SGHDN and CDR2 is FVKESK. The CDR3 totals 15 residues. The CDR3 DNA reads as TGTGCCAGCAGCCAAGATCCCGGCCGGAGCTACGAGCAGTACTTC. This sequence encodes CASSQDPGRSYEQYF.